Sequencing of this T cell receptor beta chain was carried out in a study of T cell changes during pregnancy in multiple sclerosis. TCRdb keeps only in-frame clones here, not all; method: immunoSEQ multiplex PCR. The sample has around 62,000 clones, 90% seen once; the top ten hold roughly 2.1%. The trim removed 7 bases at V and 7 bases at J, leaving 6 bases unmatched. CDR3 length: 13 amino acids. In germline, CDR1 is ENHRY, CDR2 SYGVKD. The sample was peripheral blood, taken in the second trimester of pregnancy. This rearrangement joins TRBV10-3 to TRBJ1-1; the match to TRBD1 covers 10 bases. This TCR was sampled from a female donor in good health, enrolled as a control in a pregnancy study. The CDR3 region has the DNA TGTGCCATCATGGGACAGGGGACAGGTGAAGCTTTCTTT. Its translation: CAIMGQGTGEAFF.